Following are 30 T cell receptor beta chains from one sample sequenced in a study of CD8 T cells in ankylosing spondylitis. TCRdb re-analysed the 5' RACE reads in MiXCR, keeping a single row per CDR3 protein. The data hold about 220,000 distinct CDR3 sequences, with 6% to 8.5% observed a single time. These receptors have no known antigen. Study findings and constraints: Under 10 highly homologous variants formed a TCR beta motif that appeared characteristic of ankylosing spondylitis blood.

Material for sequencing was blood, either unsorted or a sorted T cell fraction (not recorded which). The receptors were gathered from a male donor with ankylosing spondylitis.

The rearrangement links TRBV18 to TRBJ2-7; 10 bases match TRBD1. Germline CDR1 is KGHSH and CDR2 is LQKENI. The CDR3 is 15 amino acids. V lost 2 bases to trimming and J lost 1 base; unmatched junction nucleotides: 2. The CDR3 nucleotides are TGTGCCAGCTCACCAGACAGGGGGCTATCCTACGAGCAGTACTTC. This encodes CASSPDRGLSYEQYF.

The table lists this clonotype with many counts. This rearrangement joins TRBV29-1 to TRBJ2-7; D possibly corresponds to TRBD1 (6 bases). Trimming took 1 base from V and 0 from J, leaving 7 bases between them. This CDR3 is built from 13 residues. Germline values: CDR1 SQVTM, CDR2 ANQGSEA. For the CDR3, the DNA is TGCAGCGTTGAAGGGACAGACTCCTACGAGCAGTACTTC. This codes for CSVEGTDSYEQYF.

This clonotype appeared many times. This chain joins TRBV13 and TRBJ2-1, with 9 bases aligning to TRBD1. Germline CDR1 reads PRHDT; CDR2 reads FYEKMQ (reference sequence). The CDR3 has 16 residues. V lost 4 bases and J lost 2; bases outside the gene matches: 6. The CDR3 region is CASSYGGTGTYNEQFF. DNA for the CDR3: TGTGCCAGCAGCTACGGAGGGACAGGGACCTACAATGAGCAGTTCTTC. Complete variable domain (other parts from reference TRBV13 and TRBJ2-1): AAGVIQSPRHLIKEKRETATLKCYPIPRHDTVYWYQQGPGQDPQFLISFYEKMQSDKGSIPDRFSAQQFSDYHSELNMSSLELGDSALYFCASSYGGTGTYNEQFFGPGTRLTVL.

This clonotype was counted at least ten times. The chain recombines TRBV28 with TRBJ1-2, with 7 bases matching TRBD1. J gave up 3 bases and V 5 bases, and 3 bases lay outside the gene matches. This CDR3 is 13 amino acids long. CDR1 and CDR2 from the germline V gene are MDHEN and SYDVKM. CDR3 in amino acids: CASSPRGDYGYTF. DNA for the CDR3: TGTGCCAGCAGTCCCAGGGGGGACTATGGCTACACCTTC.

This clonotype was observed many times. This chain connects TRBV12-3 or TRBV12-4 to TRBJ2-5; 7 bases agree with TRBD2. This CDR3 region has 14 residues. With V trimmed by 5 bases and J by 5 bases, 8 bases remained unmatched. The CDR3: CASSPGLDWETQYF. In DNA form, the CDR3 reads TGTGCCAGCAGTCCAGGACTAGATTGGGAGACCCAGTACTTC.

This clonotype occurred a few times. V usage is TRBV10-3 and J usage is TRBJ2-7; 11 bases are shared with TRBD1. V lost 10 bases and J lost 4; bases outside the gene matches: 6. This CDR3 is 13 amino acids long. CDR1 and CDR2 from the germline V gene are ENHRY and SYGVKD. The CDR3 DNA follows: TGTGCCACCGGGACAGGGGGTATTTACGAGCAGTACTTC. Protein: CATGTGGIYEQYF.

V usage is TRBV5-4 and J usage is TRBJ2-7; D uncertain. Deletions cut 6 bases from V and 0 bases from J, with 13 bases between. The CDR3 spans 14 residues. Germline CDR1 and CDR2: SGHNT and YYREEE (reference sequence). CDR3 coding DNA: TGTGCCAGCAAAGACTGGACGGCCTCCTACGAGCAGTACTTC. Amino acid sequence: CASKDWTASYEQYF.

This clonotype was picked up many times. V and J are TRBV6-2 or TRBV6-3 and TRBJ2-5, with D unclear. The CDR3 is 14 residues long. The germline V and J ends were trimmed by 3 bases and 3 bases, with 11 bases remaining between them. Germline CDR1 reads MNHEY; CDR2 reads SVGEGT. CDR3 region: CASSYSREEETQYF. The CDR3 DNA sequence: TGTGCCAGCAGTTATTCGAGAGAAGAAGAGACCCAGTACTTC.

There are a few counts of this clonotype. The chain joins TRBV30 to TRBJ2-3; 9 nucleotides agree with TRBD1. Trimming at V came to 8 bases and at J to 4 bases, leaving 7 bases not matched to a gene. This CDR3 is 13 amino acids long. The germline gives CDR1 GTSNPN, CDR2 SVGIG (reference sequence). Here the CDR3 DNA reads TGTGCCGGCGACAGGGGGACCCCAGATACGCAGTATTTT. It yields the protein CAGDRGTPDTQYF.

As for this clonotype: One end of the junction fails to match germline, which may point to a read error. The chain uses TRBV20-1 and TRBJ2-7; 9 bases fit TRBD2. CDR3 size: 16 residues. The germline gives CDR1 DFQATT, CDR2 SNEGSKA (reference sequence). As DNA, the CDR3 is TGCTGTGCTAGAGATCTCCGTCTAGCGGGAACCTACGAGCAGTACTTC. This gives the protein CCARDLRLAGTYEQYF.

The sample holds many counts of this clonotype. The CDR3 loop is CASSFRLAGVQTGELFF. CDR3 DNA sequence: TGCGCCAGCAGCTTCCGACTAGCGGGAGTTCAGACCGGGGAGCTGTTTTTT. The chain has TRBV4-3 and TRBJ2-2; 12 bases align to TRBD2. V trimming: 5 bases; J trimming: 5 bases; junction bases outside the gene matches: 9. The CDR3 has 17 residues. Germline loops: CDR1 LGHNA, CDR2 YSLEER.

This clonotype was observed at least ten times. The J gene is TRBJ1-3, the V gene TRBV28; D unclear. The CDR3 is made up of 16 amino acids. In germline, CDR1 is MDHEN, CDR2 SYDVKM. The V end was cut by 5 bases, the J end by 0 bases, with 14 bases between. CDR3 nucleotides: TGTGCCAGCAGTGGCGGGGTTCTTGGCTCTGGAAACACCATATATTTT. Translating gives CASSGGVLGSGNTIYF.

A few counts support this clonotype. The chain joins TRBV4-1 to TRBJ2-2, with unresolved D. V was pared by 10 bases and J by 4 bases, with 16 bases between. CDR1 is MGHRA, CDR2 YSYEKL, per germline. The CDR3 has 14 amino acids. Written as DNA, the CDR3 is TGCGCCACCCAGAGTATGTACGGCACCGGGGAGCTGTTTTTT. This gives the protein CATQSMYGTGELFF.

This clonotype showed up many times. The V call is TRBV28, the J call TRBJ2-1; D is unresolved. There are 15 residues in the CDR3. V lost 6 bases and J 8 bases, leaving 20 bases between the germline ends. Per the germline V gene, CDR1 is MDHEN and CDR2 is SYDVKM. CDR3 sequence (DNA): TGTGCCAGCAGCAACCCCGAGTCACATTCCGATGAGCAGTTCTTC. Protein sequence: CASSNPESHSDEQFF.

The rearrangement joins TRBV7-6 to TRBJ2-1; D perhaps matches TRBD1 (5 bases). V was pared by 4 bases and J by 6 bases, with 16 bases between. Germline V gene data show CDR1 as SGHVS and CDR2 as FNYEAQ. The CDR3 is 15 residues long. CDR3 sequence: CASSSSGHRSNEQFF. The CDR3 nucleotides are TGTGCCAGCAGCTCCTCGGGTCACAGGAGCAATGAGCAGTTCTTC.

This clonotype was recorded many times. The chain is built from TRBV4-3 and TRBJ2-7, with D unresolved. CDR1 and CDR2 from the germline V gene are LGHNA and YSLEER. Trimming took 1 base from V and 0 from J, leaving 10 bases between them. The CDR3 sequence is 15 residues long. The CDR3 is CASSQGRASSYEQYF. Written as DNA, the CDR3 is TGCGCCAGCAGCCAAGGCCGGGCGAGCTCCTACGAGCAGTACTTC.

This clonotype was recorded at least ten times. The chain combines TRBV7-9 with TRBJ2-5; tentative D call: TRBD2 (6 bases). Germline assignment: CDR1 SEHNR and CDR2 FQNEAQ (reference sequence). This CDR3 region has 14 residues. V was shortened by 5 bases and J by 4 bases, with 14 bases between the two germline ends. The CDR3 spells CASSQTEGRETQYF. The CDR3 nucleotides are TGTGCCAGCAGCCAGACGGAGGGGCGAGAGACCCAGTACTTC.

This clonotype was picked up many times. The rearrangement links TRBV5-6 to TRBJ2-1, with 7 nucleotides matching TRBD1. CDR1 SGHDT and CDR2 YYEEEE come from the germline V gene. Trimming removed 0 bases from V and 9 bases from J; junction bases left unmatched: 6. CDR3 length: 14 amino acids. Written as DNA, the CDR3 is TGTGCCAGCAGCTTGGGTGTCAGGGGGATTGAGCAGTTCTTC. Residues: CASSLGVRGIEQFF.

This clonotype was detected a few times. The chain joins TRBV19 to TRBJ2-7, with D hard to call. Trimming removed 3 bases from V and 5 bases from J, with 20 bases in between. The CDR3 consists of 16 residues. Germline V lookup: CDR1 LNHDA, CDR2 SQIVND (reference sequence). CDR3 protein: CASSMLGKGSLDEQYF. The CDR3 DNA reads as TGTGCCAGTAGTATGCTAGGAAAGGGATCGTTGGACGAGCAGTACTTC. Complete variable domain (other parts from reference TRBV19 and TRBJ2-7): DGGITQSPKYLFRKEGQNVTLSCEQNLNHDAMYWYRQDPGQGLRLIYYSQIVNDFQKGDIAEGYSVSREKKESFPLTVTSAQKNPTAFYLCASSMLGKGSLDEQYFGPGTRLTVT.

In its sample, this clonotype was seen many times. The V gene is TRBV4-3, the J gene TRBJ1-5, with D possibly TRBD1 on 5 matching bases. Trimming shortened V by 1 base and J by 6 bases, and 13 bases separated the two germline ends. Germline V gives CDR1 LGHNA, CDR2 YSLEER. This CDR3 is built from 15 residues. The CDR3 nucleotides are TGCGCCAGCAGCCAAGGGCTAGGGGCCGGTCAGCCCCAGCATTTT. Translated, it gives CASSQGLGAGQPQHF.

This clonotype was picked up many times. This chain uses TRBV3-1 with TRBJ1-1; D uncertain. The CDR3 length is 13 residues. CDR1 is LGHDT and CDR2 is YNNKEL in the germline V gene (reference sequence). V lost 1 base, J lost 6 bases, and 9 bases lay in between. Here the CDR3 reads CASSQGRGPEAFF. In nucleotides, the CDR3 is TGTGCCAGCAGCCAAGGGAGAGGGCCTGAAGCTTTCTTT.

This clonotype was seen a handful of times. The genes are TRBV7-9 and TRBJ2-5; a weak D match, TRBD2 (6 bases). The CDR3 extends over 14 amino acids. V was clipped by 11 bases and J by 4 bases, with 20 bases between them. Germline V CDR1 and CDR2: SEHNR, FQNEAQ (reference sequence). The CDR3 reads CAVPRDSAPETQYF. The CDR3 bases are TGTGCCGTACCCCGGGACTCTGCCCCAGAGACCCAGTACTTC.

This clonotype was seen at least ten times. The rearrangement joins TRBV7-9 to TRBJ2-7; 7 positions match TRBD2. V was clipped by 8 bases and J by 3 bases; unmatched bases: 7. CDR1 SEHNR and CDR2 FQNEAQ come from the germline V gene (reference sequence). CDR3 size: 13 residues. The CDR3 is CASGGDLNYEQYF. The CDR3 DNA is TGTGCCAGCGGGGGGGACCTCAACTACGAGCAGTACTTC.

There are many counts of this clonotype. The V and J genes are TRBV5-5 and TRBJ2-4, with TRBD1 matching 8 bases. V lost 3 bases, J lost 7 bases, and 3 bases stayed unmatched. Germline V gene sequence: CDR1 SGHKS, CDR2 YYEKEE (reference sequence). The CDR3 has 13 amino acids. CDR3 DNA sequence: TGTGCCAGCAGCTGGGACAGGAGGAACATTCAGTACTTC. Protein product: CASSWDRRNIQYF.

This clonotype was counted at least ten times. The chain carries TRBV4-1 and TRBJ2-5; D gene ambiguous. CDR1 is MGHRA and CDR2 is YSYEKL in the germline V gene. This CDR3 region has 16 residues. V lost 0 bases to trimming and J lost 2 bases, with 13 bases between them. CDR3 sequence reads: CASSQDRWRSQETQYF. The DNA for the CDR3 is TGCGCCAGCAGCCAAGATAGGTGGCGGTCTCAAGAGACCCAGTACTTC.

This clonotype showed up many times. V usage is TRBV29-1 and J usage is TRBJ1-2; D not certain. The CDR3 runs to 11 residues. Per germline, CDR1 SQVTM and CDR2 ANQGSEA. V was clipped by 7 bases and J by 1 base, with 7 bases between them. Here the CDR3 reads CSAANNYGYTF. The CDR3 DNA is TGCAGCGCCGCGAATAACTATGGCTACACCTTC.

This clonotype has a count of ten or more. This chain uses TRBV9 with TRBJ2-3, with D possibly TRBD1 on 5 matching bases. Trimming took off 0 bases at V and 7 bases at J, with 21 bases between the two ends. The CDR3 is made up of 17 amino acids. Germline CDR1 SGDLS, CDR2 YYNGEE. CDR3 sequence reads: CASSVGARVSTVYTQYF. CDR3 in DNA: TGTGCCAGCAGCGTAGGGGCCAGGGTCAGCACTGTCTATACGCAGTATTTT.

This clonotype was seen ten or more times. The chain recombines TRBV5-1 with TRBJ2-7; tentatively, D is TRBD2 (5 bases). Trimming pared 0 bases from V and 2 bases from J, leaving 9 bases between. The CDR3 sequence is 14 residues long. Germline V gene lookup returns CDR1 SGHRS and CDR2 YFSETQ. Written as DNA, the CDR3 is TGCGCCAGCAGCTTGGCGGGGAACCCCTACGAGCAGTACTTC. Translation: CASSLAGNPYEQYF.

J is TRBJ2-7 and V is TRBV29-1; D uncertain. This CDR3 has 12 residues. The germline V gene has CDR1 SQVTM and CDR2 ANQGSEA. V lost 4 bases, J lost 3 bases, and 10 bases lay in between. The CDR3 spells CSVVWLGYEQYF. As DNA, the CDR3 is TGCAGCGTTGTGTGGCTCGGCTACGAGCAGTACTTC.

This clonotype is medium-sized. DNA for the CDR3: TGCGCCAGCAGCCAAGAGTCGATAGGCTGGACCCAGTACTTC. It codes for CASSQESIGWTQYF. The chain carries TRBV4-1 and TRBJ2-5, with D hard to call. CDR3 size: 14 residues. CDR1 and CDR2 (germline): MGHRA, YSYEKL. V was shortened by 0 bases and J by 7 bases, with 12 bases between the two germline ends.